What follows describes a single T cell receptor beta chain. Its antigen is unidentified. The CDR3 contains 14 residues. V lost 4 bases, J lost 6 bases, and 4 bases stayed unmatched. The germline gives CDR1 SGHTA, CDR2 FQGNSA. This sample was taken from a study of response to subunit inactivated influenza vaccine. General study results and limits: Authors suggested seasonal influenza vaccinations each recruit few new T cells.

TCRdb analysed the RT-PCR reads with MiXCR anew, one entry per CDR3 protein. The sample lists hundreds of thousands of distinct CDR3 sequences, 25% occurring once. Here the sequenced sample was CD4+ T cells sorted from PBMCs, taken 5 to 6 days after vaccination. The clonotype was recovered from a man in his fifties or sixties who received an inactivated influenza vaccine. The chain is built from TRBV7-2 and TRBJ1-5; the match to TRBD1 covers 9 bases. CDR3 protein: CASSWGQGRQPQHF. Here the CDR3 DNA reads TGTGCCAGCAGCTGGGGACAGGGTCGTCAGCCCCAGCATTTT.